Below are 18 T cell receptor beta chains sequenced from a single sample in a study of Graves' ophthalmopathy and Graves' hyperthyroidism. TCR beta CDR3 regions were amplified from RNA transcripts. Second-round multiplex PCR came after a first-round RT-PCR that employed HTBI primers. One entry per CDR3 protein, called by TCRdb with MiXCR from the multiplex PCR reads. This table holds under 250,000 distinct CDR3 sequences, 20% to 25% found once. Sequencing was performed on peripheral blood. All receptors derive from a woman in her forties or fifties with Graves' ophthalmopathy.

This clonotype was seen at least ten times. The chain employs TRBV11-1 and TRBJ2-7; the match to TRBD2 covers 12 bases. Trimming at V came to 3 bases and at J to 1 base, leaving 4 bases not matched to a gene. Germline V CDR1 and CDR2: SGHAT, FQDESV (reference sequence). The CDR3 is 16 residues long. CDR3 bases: TGTGCCAGCAGCTTCGGGGGGACTAGCGGGTCCTACGAGCAGTACTTC. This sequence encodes CASSFGGTSGSYEQYF.

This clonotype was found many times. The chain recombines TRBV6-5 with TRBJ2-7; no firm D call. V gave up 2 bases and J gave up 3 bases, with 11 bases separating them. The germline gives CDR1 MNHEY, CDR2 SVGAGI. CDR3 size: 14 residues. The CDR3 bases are TGTGCCAGCAGTTACGGTAGATTGGGCTACGAGCAGTACTTC. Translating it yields CASSYGRLGYEQYF.

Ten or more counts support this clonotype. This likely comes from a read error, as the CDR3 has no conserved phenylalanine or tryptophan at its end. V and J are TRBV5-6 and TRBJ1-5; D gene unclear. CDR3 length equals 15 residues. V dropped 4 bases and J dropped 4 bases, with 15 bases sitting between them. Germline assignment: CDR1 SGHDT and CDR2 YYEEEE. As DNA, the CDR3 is TGTGCCAGCAGCCTGAGACCATGGGGTAATCAGCCCCAGCATCTT. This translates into CASSLRPWGNQPQHL.

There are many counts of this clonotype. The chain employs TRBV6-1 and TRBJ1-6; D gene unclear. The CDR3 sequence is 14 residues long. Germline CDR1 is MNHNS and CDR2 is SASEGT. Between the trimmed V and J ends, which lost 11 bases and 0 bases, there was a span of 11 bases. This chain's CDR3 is CAATASSYNSPLHF. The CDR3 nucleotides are TGTGCCGCTACAGCGAGCTCCTATAATTCACCCCTCCACTTT.

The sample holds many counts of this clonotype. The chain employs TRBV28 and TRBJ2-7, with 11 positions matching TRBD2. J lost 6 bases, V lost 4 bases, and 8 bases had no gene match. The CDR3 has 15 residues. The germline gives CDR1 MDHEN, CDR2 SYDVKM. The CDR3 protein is CASSSTSGSRFEQYF. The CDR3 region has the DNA TGTGCCAGCAGTTCAACTAGCGGGAGTCGCTTCGAGCAGTACTTC.

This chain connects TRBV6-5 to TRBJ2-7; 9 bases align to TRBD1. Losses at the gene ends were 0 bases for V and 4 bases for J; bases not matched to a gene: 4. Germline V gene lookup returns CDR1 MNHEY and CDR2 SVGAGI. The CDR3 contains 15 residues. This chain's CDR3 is CASSYSETGGYEQYF. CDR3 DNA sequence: TGTGCCAGCAGTTACTCGGAGACAGGGGGGTACGAGCAGTACTTC.

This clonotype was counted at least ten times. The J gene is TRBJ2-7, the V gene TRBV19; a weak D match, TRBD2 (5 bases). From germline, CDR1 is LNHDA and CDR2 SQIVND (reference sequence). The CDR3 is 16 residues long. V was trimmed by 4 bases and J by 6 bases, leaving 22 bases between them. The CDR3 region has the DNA TGTGCCAGTAGTAAAGAAGCCGGATCCGGCCGGGGCGAGCAGTACTTC. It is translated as CASSKEAGSGRGEQYF. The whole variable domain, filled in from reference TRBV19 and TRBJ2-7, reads DGGITQSPKYLFRKEGQNVTLSCEQNLNHDAMYWYRQDPGQGLRLIYYSQIVNDFQKGDIAEGYSVSREKKESFPLTVTSAQKNPTAFYLCASSKEAGSGRGEQYFGPGTRLTVT.

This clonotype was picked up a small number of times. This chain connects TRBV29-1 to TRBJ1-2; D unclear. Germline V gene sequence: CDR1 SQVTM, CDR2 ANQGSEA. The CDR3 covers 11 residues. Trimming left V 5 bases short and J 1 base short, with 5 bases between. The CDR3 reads CSVSINYGYTF. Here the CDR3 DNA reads TGCAGCGTTTCAATTAACTATGGCTACACCTTC.

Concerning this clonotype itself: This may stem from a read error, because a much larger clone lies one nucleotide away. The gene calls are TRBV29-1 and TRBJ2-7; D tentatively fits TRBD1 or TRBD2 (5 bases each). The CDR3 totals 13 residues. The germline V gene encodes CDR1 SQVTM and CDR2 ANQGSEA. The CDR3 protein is CSVEGVGTYKQYF. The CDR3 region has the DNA TGCAGCGTTGAAGGGGTAGGGACCTACAAGCAGTACTTC.

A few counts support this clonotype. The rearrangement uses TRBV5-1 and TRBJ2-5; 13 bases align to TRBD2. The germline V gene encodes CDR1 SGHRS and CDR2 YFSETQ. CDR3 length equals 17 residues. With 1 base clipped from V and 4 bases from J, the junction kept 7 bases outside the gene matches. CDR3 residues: CASSLTSGRAFGETQYF. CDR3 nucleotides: TGCGCCAGCAGCTTGACTAGCGGGAGGGCCTTTGGAGAGACCCAGTACTTC.

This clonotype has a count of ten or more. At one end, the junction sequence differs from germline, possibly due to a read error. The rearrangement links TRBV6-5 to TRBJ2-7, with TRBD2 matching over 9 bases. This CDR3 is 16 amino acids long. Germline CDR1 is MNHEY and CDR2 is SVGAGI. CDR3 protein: CVSSYSTLTSGYEQYF. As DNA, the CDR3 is TGTGTCAGCAGTTACTCTACACTGACTAGCGGATACGAGCAGTACTTC.

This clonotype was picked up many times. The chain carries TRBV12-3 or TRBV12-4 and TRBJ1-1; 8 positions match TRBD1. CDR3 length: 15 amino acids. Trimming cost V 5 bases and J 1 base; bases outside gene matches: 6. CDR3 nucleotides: TGTGCCAGCAGTCCTCGACAGGGGTGGAACACTGAAGCTTTCTTT. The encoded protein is CASSPRQGWNTEAFF.

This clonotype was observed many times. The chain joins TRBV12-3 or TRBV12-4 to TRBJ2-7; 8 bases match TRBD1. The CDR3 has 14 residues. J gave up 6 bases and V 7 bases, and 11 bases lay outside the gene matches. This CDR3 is CASNRQGPLSEQYF. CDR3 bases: TGTGCCAGCAATCGACAGGGGCCCCTCTCCGAGCAGTACTTC.

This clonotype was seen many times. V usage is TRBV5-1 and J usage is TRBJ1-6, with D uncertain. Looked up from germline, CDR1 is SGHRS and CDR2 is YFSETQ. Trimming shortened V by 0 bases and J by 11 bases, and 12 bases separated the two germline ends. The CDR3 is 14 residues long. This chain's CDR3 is CASSLVGRTAPLHF. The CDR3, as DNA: TGCGCCAGCAGCTTGGTAGGGCGGACGGCACCCCTCCACTTT.

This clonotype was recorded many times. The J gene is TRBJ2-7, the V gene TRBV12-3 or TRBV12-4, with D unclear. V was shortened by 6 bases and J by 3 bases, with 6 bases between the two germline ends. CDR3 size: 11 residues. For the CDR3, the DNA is TGTGCCAGCAGCCGAAACTACGAGCAGTACTTC. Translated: CASSRNYEQYF.

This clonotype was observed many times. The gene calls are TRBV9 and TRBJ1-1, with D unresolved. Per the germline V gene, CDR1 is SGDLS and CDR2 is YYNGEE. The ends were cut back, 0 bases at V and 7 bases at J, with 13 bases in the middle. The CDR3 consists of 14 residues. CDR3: CASSVGEEQVEAFF. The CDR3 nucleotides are TGTGCCAGCAGCGTAGGGGAGGAACAAGTTGAAGCTTTCTTT.

The CDR3 nucleotides are TGTGCCAGCAGTCAAATACAAGCCTCTGGGGCCAACGTCCTGACTTTC. Protein: CASSQIQASGANVLTF. The chain recombines TRBV12-3 or TRBV12-4 with TRBJ2-6; no reliable D call. This CDR3 region has 16 residues. With 5 bases removed from V and 0 bases from J, the gap between germline ends came to 11 bases.

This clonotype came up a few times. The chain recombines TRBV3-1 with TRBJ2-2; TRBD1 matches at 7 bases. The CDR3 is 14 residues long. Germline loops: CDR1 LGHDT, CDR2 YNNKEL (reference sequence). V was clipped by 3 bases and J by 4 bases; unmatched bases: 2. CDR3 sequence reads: CASSQTGITGELFF. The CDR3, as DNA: TGTGCCAGCAGCCAGACAGGGATCACCGGGGAGCTGTTTTTT.